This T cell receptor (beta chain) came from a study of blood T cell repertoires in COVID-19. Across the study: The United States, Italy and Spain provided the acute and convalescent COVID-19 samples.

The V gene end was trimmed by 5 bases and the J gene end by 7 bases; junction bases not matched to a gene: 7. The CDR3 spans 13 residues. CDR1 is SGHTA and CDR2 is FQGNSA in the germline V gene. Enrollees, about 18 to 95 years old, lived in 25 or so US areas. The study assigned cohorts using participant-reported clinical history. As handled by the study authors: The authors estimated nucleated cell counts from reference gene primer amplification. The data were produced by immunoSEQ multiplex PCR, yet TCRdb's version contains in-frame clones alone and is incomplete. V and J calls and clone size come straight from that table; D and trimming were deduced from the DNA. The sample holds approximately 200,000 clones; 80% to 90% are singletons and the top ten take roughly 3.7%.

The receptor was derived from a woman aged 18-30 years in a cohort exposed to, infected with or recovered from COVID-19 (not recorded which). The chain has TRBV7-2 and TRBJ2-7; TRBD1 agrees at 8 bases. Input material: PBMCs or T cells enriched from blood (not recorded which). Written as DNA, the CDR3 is TGTGCCAGCAGCCCCGGACAGGGACGGGAGCAGTACTTC. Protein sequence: CASSPGQGREQYF. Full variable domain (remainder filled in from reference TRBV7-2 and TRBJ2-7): GAGVSQSPSNKVTEKGKDVELRCDPISGHTALYWYRQSLGQGLEFLIYFQGNSAPDKSGLPSDRFSAERTGGSVSTLTIQRTQQEDSAVYLCASSPGQGREQYFGPGTRLTVT.